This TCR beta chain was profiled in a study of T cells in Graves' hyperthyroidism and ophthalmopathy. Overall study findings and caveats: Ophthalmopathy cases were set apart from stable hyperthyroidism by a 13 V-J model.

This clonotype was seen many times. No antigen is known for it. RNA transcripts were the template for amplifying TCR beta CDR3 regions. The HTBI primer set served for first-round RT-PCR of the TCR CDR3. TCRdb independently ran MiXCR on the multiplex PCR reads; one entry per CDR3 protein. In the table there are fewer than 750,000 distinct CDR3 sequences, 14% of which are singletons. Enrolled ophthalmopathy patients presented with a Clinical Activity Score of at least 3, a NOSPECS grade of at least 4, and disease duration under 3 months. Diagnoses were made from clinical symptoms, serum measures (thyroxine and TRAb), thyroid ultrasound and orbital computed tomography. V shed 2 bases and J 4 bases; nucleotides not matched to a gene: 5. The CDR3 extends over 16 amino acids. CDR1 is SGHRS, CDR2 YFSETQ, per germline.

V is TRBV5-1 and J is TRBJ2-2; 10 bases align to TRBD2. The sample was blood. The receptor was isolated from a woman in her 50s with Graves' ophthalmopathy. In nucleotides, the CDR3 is TGCGCCAGCAGCTTAGCTAGCGGGAGTTTCACCGGGGAGCTGTTTTTT. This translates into CASSLASGSFTGELFF.